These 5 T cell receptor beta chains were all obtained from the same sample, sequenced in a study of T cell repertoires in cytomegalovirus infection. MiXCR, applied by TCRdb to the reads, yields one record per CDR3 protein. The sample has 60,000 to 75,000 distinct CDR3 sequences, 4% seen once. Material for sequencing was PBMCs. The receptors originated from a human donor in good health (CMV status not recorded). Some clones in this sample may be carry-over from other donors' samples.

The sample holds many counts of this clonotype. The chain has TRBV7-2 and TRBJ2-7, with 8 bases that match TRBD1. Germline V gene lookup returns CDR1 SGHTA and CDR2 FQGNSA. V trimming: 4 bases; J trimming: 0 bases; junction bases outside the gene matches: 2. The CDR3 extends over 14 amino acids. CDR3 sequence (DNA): TGTGCCAGCAGCTCGGACAGGGTCTCCTACGAGCAGTACTTC. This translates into CASSSDRVSYEQYF.

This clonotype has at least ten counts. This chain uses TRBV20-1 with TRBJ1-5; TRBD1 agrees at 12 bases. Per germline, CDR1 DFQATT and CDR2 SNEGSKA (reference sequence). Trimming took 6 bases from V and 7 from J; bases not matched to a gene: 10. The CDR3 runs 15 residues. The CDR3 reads CSATPGQGAFQPQHF. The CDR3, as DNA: TGCAGTGCAACGCCGGGACAGGGGGCATTCCAGCCCCAGCATTTT.

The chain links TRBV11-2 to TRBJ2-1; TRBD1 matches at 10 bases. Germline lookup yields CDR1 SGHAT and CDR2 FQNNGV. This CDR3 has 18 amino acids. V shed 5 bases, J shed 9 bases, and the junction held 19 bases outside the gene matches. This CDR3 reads CASSPRLGVGQGVREQFF. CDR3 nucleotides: TGTGCCAGCAGCCCGAGGCTGGGGGTCGGACAGGGGGTTCGTGAGCAGTTCTTC.

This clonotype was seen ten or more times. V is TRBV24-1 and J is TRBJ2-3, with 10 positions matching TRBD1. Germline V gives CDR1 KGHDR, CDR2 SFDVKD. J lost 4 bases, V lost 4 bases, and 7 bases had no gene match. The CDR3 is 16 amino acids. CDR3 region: CATSDSTGGVSDTQYF. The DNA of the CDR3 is TGTGCCACCAGTGACTCGACAGGGGGCGTTTCAGATACGCAGTATTTT.

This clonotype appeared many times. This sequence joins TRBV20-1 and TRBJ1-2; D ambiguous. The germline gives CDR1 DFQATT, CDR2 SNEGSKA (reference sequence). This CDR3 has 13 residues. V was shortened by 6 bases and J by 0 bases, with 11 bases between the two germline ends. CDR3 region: CSAQSKANYGYTF. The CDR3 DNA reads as TGCAGTGCCCAATCGAAAGCTAACTATGGCTACACCTTC.